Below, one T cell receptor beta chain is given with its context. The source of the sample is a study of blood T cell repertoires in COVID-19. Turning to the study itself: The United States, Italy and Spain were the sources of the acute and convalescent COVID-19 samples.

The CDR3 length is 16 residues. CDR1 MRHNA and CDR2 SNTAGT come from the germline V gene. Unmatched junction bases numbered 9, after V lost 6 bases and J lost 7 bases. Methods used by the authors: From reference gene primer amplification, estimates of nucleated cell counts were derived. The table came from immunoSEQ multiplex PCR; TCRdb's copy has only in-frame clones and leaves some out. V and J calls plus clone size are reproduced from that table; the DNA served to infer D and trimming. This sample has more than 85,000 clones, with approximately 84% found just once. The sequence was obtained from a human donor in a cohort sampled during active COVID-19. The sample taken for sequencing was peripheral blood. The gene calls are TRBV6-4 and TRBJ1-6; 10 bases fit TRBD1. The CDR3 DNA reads TGTGCCAGCAGGACAGGGGGCCTTCCTGGGAATTCACCCCTCCACTTT. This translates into CASRTGGLPGNSPLHF.